Following are 10 T cell receptor beta chains from one sample sequenced in a study of cytomegalovirus exposure and HLA in healthy donors. The PCR employed 60 Vbeta primers together with 13 Jbeta primers. This table comes from immunoSEQ multiplex PCR, and its TCRdb copy is limited to in-frame clones, with some not included. The sample records 150,000 or so clones, around 70% being singletons. Sequencing used PBMCs. The receptors shown here come from a woman aged 60-70 years in good health and CMV-seropositive.

The V and J genes are TRBV27 and TRBJ1-5; no reliable D call. The CDR3 is 16 amino acids. V shed 0 bases and J shed 2 bases, with 11 bases lying between them. Germline V gives CDR1 MNHEY, CDR2 SMNVEV (reference sequence). The CDR3: CASSLSIGRGNQPQHF. In DNA, the CDR3 is TGTGCCAGCAGTTTATCGATTGGGCGGGGCAATCAGCCCCAGCATTTT.

This clone has just a few counts. The J gene is TRBJ1-1, the V gene TRBV30; D may be TRBD1 (5 bases). Germline assignment: CDR1 GTSNPN and CDR2 SVGIG (reference sequence). Trimming stripped 4 bases from V and 1 base from J, with 10 bases between. This CDR3 contains 13 residues. The CDR3 bases are TGTGCCTGGACCAGGGATACGAACACTGAAGCTTTCTTT. Its protein is CAWTRDTNTEAFF.

The chain links TRBV30 to TRBJ2-3; 7 positions match TRBD2. The germline gives CDR1 GTSNPN, CDR2 SVGIG (reference sequence). Trimming took 2 bases from V and 0 from J; bases not matched to a gene: 8. This CDR3 is 16 amino acids long. The CDR3 region is CAWSRPGLVSTDTQYF. The CDR3 DNA is TGTGCCTGGAGTCGCCCCGGACTAGTAAGCACAGATACGCAGTATTTT.

The chain recombines TRBV20-1 with TRBJ1-2, with D unresolved. Germline V lookup: CDR1 DFQATT, CDR2 SNEGSKA (reference sequence). Trimming took off 6 bases at V and 8 bases at J, with 13 bases between the two ends. The CDR3 contains 11 residues. The CDR3 sequence: CSADIPGGYTF. CDR3 DNA: TGCAGTGCCGACATACCGGGGGGCTACACCTTC.

This chain links TRBV2 with TRBJ1-1; D gene ambiguous. Trimming shortened V by 1 base and J by 4 bases, and 10 bases separated the two germline ends. The germline V gene has CDR1 SNHLY and CDR2 FYNNEI. This CDR3 is built from 14 residues. CDR3 sequence (DNA): TGTGCCAGCAGTGAAGAATCACTAGGCACTGAAGCTTTCTTT. As protein: CASSEESLGTEAFF.

V and J are TRBV28 and TRBJ1-4; no definite D call. Trimming cost V 4 bases and J 1 base, with 7 bases left between them. The CDR3 totals 14 residues. CDR1 MDHEN and CDR2 SYDVKM come from the germline V gene. CDR3 DNA sequence: TGTGCCAGCAGTTGGCGGGTAACTAATGAAAAACTGTTTTTT. Translation: CASSWRVTNEKLFF.

The rearrangement links TRBV15 to TRBJ1-2, with 12 nucleotides matching TRBD1. V shed 5 bases and J 10 bases; nucleotides not matched to a gene: 11. Germline CDR1 and CDR2: LNHNV and YYDKDF (reference sequence). This CDR3 region has 15 residues. The DNA of the CDR3 is TGTGCCACCAGCCGATATCTAGGGACAGGGGGCGTCTACACCTTC. This codes for CATSRYLGTGGVYTF.

The chain uses TRBV28 and TRBJ1-2, with TRBD1 matching over 7 bases. Trimming cost V 6 bases and J 4 bases; bases outside gene matches: 11. Per germline, CDR1 MDHEN and CDR2 SYDVKM. The CDR3 loop spans 15 amino acids. The CDR3 sequence: CASRQGGQGGYGYTF. CDR3 nucleotides: TGTGCCAGCAGACAAGGAGGGCAGGGGGGCTATGGCTACACCTTC.

The chain combines TRBV9 with TRBJ2-5; the D is unclear. The CDR3 loop spans 15 amino acids. Trimming cost V 0 bases and J 1 base, with 10 bases left between them. Germline lookup yields CDR1 SGDLS and CDR2 YYNGEE. Here the CDR3 DNA reads TGTGCCAGCAGCGTAGGAGGCCCCTCCCAAGAGACCCAGTACTTC. Protein product: CASSVGGPSQETQYF.

The chain employs TRBV7-2 and TRBJ2-7; possibly TRBD2 for D (5 bases). This CDR3 region has 13 residues. Trimming took 2 bases from V and 3 from J, leaving 8 bases between them. Germline V gives CDR1 SGHTA, CDR2 FQGNSA. CDR3 in amino acids: CASSLTRLYEQYF. CDR3 nucleotide sequence: TGTGCCAGCAGCTTAACTAGACTCTACGAGCAGTACTTC.